These 14 T cell receptor beta chains originate from one sample sequenced in a study of T cell repertoires in cytomegalovirus infection. MiXCR, applied by TCRdb to the reads, yields one record per CDR3 protein. The table has approximately 990,000 distinct CDR3 sequences, roughly 30% seen once. No antigen has been identified for these receptors. The sample consisted of cultured CD8+ T cells from PBMCs, taken from culture after CMV antigen stimulation. All receptors derive from a human donor in good health (CMV status not recorded). Some clones in this sample may be carry-over from other donors' samples.

Only a few counts were recorded for this clonotype. This chain joins TRBV19 and TRBJ1-1, with 8 bases lining up with TRBD1. V lost 4 bases, J lost 4 bases, and 8 bases stayed unmatched. The CDR3 extends over 15 amino acids. Germline V lookup: CDR1 LNHDA, CDR2 SQIVND (reference sequence). CDR3 sequence reads: CASSRNRGVSTEAFF. The CDR3 DNA reads TGTGCCAGTAGTAGGAACAGGGGGGTGAGCACTGAAGCTTTCTTT.

The rearrangement joins TRBV6-1 to TRBJ2-1; D not resolved. Trimming took off 1 base at V and 4 bases at J, with 11 bases between the two ends. Germline assignment: CDR1 MNHNS and CDR2 SASEGT. CDR3 size: 15 residues. CDR3 bases: TGTGCCAGCAGTGAAGACAGCCACATATACAATGAGCAGTTCTTC. Amino acid sequence: CASSEDSHIYNEQFF.

This clonotype was observed a handful of times. The chain couples TRBV28 to TRBJ1-1, with 8 positions matching TRBD1. Germline V gene sequence: CDR1 MDHEN, CDR2 SYDVKM. V lost 6 bases to trimming and J lost 4 bases; unmatched junction nucleotides: 7. This CDR3 contains 14 residues. CDR3 region: CASRVTRGLTEAFF. CDR3 DNA sequence: TGTGCCAGCAGGGTTACCAGGGGGCTCACTGAAGCTTTCTTT.

This clonotype was counted a few times. CDR3 DNA: TGCAGTGCTAGTGGGCAGCCGACCACGTACAATGAGCAGTTCTTC. This encodes CSASGQPTTYNEQFF. The chain couples TRBV20-1 to TRBJ2-1, with D unclear. The CDR3 contains 15 residues. V shed 3 bases and J shed 4 bases, with 16 bases lying between them. The V gene's germline CDR1 is DFQATT and CDR2 SNEGSKA (reference sequence).

V gene TRBV28 combines with J gene TRBJ1-3; possibly TRBD1 for D (6 bases). The germline CDR1 and CDR2 sequences are MDHEN and SYDVKM. Trimming cost V 5 bases and J 4 bases, with 12 bases left between them. The CDR3 spans 14 residues. CDR3 region: CASSPRGRGNTIYF. In nucleotides, the CDR3 is TGTGCCAGCAGTCCCCGGGGGCGAGGAAACACCATATATTTT.

The V and J genes are TRBV7-4 and TRBJ1-1; tentatively, D is TRBD1 (6 bases). The length of the CDR3 is 15 residues. V was cut by 1 base and J by 5 bases, with 14 bases left in between. Germline V gene sequence: CDR1 SGHVT, CDR2 SQSDAQ. The CDR3 DNA follows: TGTGCCAGCAGCTTAGGACAGGAGACGGGGACTGAAGCTTTCTTT. It specifies CASSLGQETGTEAFF.

Regarding this clonotype: A read error may produce the germline difference seen at one junction end. The V call is TRBV7-2, the J call TRBJ2-3; TRBD1 might be the D (5 bases). Germline lookup yields CDR1 SGHTA and CDR2 FQGNSA. The CDR3 totals 14 residues. CDR3 in amino acids: CAGSLGHLPDTQYF. The CDR3 region has the DNA TGTGCCGGCAGCCTCGGACACCTGCCAGATACGCAGTATTTT.

The V and J genes are TRBV20-1 and TRBJ1-2; 8 positions match TRBD1. The germline gives CDR1 DFQATT, CDR2 SNEGSKA (reference sequence). The CDR3 totals 15 residues. The junction had 7 bases not matched to a gene; V was cut back by 0 bases and J by 4 bases. Here the CDR3 reads CSAREGRGRVYGYTF. DNA of the CDR3: TGCAGTGCTAGAGAGGGCAGGGGGCGCGTCTATGGCTACACCTTC.

This clonotype was seen ten or more times. This chain joins TRBV7-9 and TRBJ1-5; 12 nucleotides line up with TRBD1. Germline values: CDR1 SEHNR, CDR2 FQNEAQ (reference sequence). Unmatched junction bases numbered 15, after V lost 0 bases and J lost 6 bases. This CDR3 is 20 amino acids long. CDR3 coding DNA: TGTGCCAGCAGCTTAGCATTCCGGGACAGGGGGCCCAGGGCGAGTCAGCCCCAGCATTTT. Translating it yields CASSLAFRDRGPRASQPQHF. The variable domain in full, with the rest retrieved from reference TRBV7-9 and TRBJ1-5, is DTGVSQNPRHKITKRGQNVTFRCDPISEHNRLYWYRQTLGQGPEFLTYFQNEAQLEKSRLLSDRFSAERPKGSFSTLEIQRTEQGDSAMYLCASSLAFRDRGPRASQPQHFGDGTRLSIL.

The table lists this clonotype with a few counts. The J gene is TRBJ2-3, the V gene TRBV6-1, with 7 bases identical to TRBD1. CDR1 and CDR2 (germline): MNHNS, SASEGT. After removal of 3 bases from V and 3 bases from J, the junction contained 9 bases not matched to a gene. The length of the CDR3 is 16 residues. Here the CDR3 reads CASSDWELQGTDTQYF. CDR3 sequence (DNA): TGTGCCAGCAGTGATTGGGAGCTACAGGGGACAGATACGCAGTATTTT.

A few counts support this clonotype. This sequence joins TRBV13 and TRBJ1-1; D call uncertain. The V gene lost 5 bases and the J gene lost 2 bases, with 6 bases spanning the gap. In germline, CDR1 is PRHDT, CDR2 FYEKMQ (reference sequence). The CDR3 has 12 amino acids. CDR3 residues: CASSRYNTEAFF. In nucleotides, the CDR3 is TGTGCCAGCAGCCGTTACAACACTGAAGCTTTCTTT.

CDR3 DNA: TGTGCCAGCAGTGGGTCCCTAGGGGTTATAGCGGGGGGGGTTTACAATGAGCAGTTCTTC. Its translation is CASSGSLGVIAGGVYNEQFF. V usage is TRBV12-3 or TRBV12-4 and J usage is TRBJ2-1, with 11 bases identical to TRBD2. V was clipped by 5 bases and J by 4 bases; unmatched bases: 19. CDR3 length equals 20 residues.

This rearrangement joins TRBV27 to TRBJ1-1, with D possibly being TRBD1 (5 bases). With 4 bases removed from V and 0 bases from J, the gap between germline ends came to 12 bases. Germline CDR1 MNHEY, CDR2 SMNVEV (reference sequence). This CDR3 spans 15 amino acids. CDR3 region: CASSSEWGLNTEAFF. Written as DNA, the CDR3 is TGTGCCAGCAGTTCCGAATGGGGACTGAACACTGAAGCTTTCTTT.

The chain carries TRBV15 and TRBJ2-3, with a tentative D call TRBD2 (5 bases). CDR1 is LNHNV and CDR2 is YYDKDF in the germline V gene (reference sequence). V shed 5 bases and J shed 5 bases, with 11 bases lying between them. The CDR3 covers 13 residues. CDR3 region: CATSLDRGDTQYF. As DNA, the CDR3 is TGTGCCACCAGCCTCGACCGGGGAGATACGCAGTATTTT. The entire variable domain, with the rest obtained from reference TRBV15 and TRBJ2-3, is as follows: DAMVIQNPRYQVTQFGKPVTLSCSQTLNHNVMYWYQQKSSQAPKLLFHYYDKDFNNEADTPDNFQSRRPNTSFCFLDIRSPGLGDTAMYLCATSLDRGDTQYFGPGTRLTVL.